The clone carrying this T cell receptor (beta chain) was observed a few times. The trim removed 4 bases at V and 14 bases at J, leaving 9 bases unmatched. Germline V gives CDR1 SGHDT, CDR2 YYEEEE. The CDR3 runs 13 residues. Here immunoSEQ multiplex PCR was the method, and the copy in TCRdb shows in-frame clones only, minus some. This table has roughly 280,000 clones, roughly 84% appearing once. The sample comes from a study of blood T cell repertoires in COVID-19. Whole-study context: Acute and convalescent COVID-19 samples came from the United States, Italy and Spain.

This sequence was found in a man in his fifties or sixties with acute or convalescent COVID-19. The chain joins TRBV5-6 to TRBJ1-6; 7 nucleotides align to TRBD1. The sample consisted of peripheral blood. In DNA, the CDR3 is TGTGCCAGCAGCGGAAGAGGGGGCTCGGCCCTCCACTTT. Amino acids: CASSGRGGSALHF.